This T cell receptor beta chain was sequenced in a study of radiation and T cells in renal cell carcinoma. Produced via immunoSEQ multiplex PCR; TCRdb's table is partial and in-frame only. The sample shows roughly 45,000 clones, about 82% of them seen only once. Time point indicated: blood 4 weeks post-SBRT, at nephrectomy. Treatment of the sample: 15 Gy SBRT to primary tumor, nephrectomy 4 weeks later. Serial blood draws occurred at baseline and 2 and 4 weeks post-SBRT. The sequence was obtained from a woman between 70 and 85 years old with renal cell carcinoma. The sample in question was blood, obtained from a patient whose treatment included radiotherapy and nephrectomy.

DNA of the CDR3: TGTGCCAGTAGTATGCGAGGGCGGGAGACTAATACGCAGTATTTT. Translating gives CASSMRGRETNTQYF. This rearrangement joins TRBV19 to TRBJ2-3; 7 bases are shared with TRBD2. The CDR3 has 15 residues. Germline V gene sequence: CDR1 LNHDA, CDR2 SQIVND (reference sequence). J gave up 7 bases and V 3 bases, and 10 bases lay outside the gene matches. Full variable domain (missing parts from reference TRBV19 and TRBJ2-3): DGGITQSPKYLFRKEGQNVTLSCEQNLNHDAMYWYRQDPGQGLRLIYYSQIVNDFQKGDIAEGYSVSREKKESFPLTVTSAQKNPTAFYLCASSMRGRETNTQYFGPGTRLTVL.